The clone carrying this T cell receptor beta chain has just one count. The sample comes from a study of blood T cell repertoires in COVID-19. Across the whole study: T cells, B-cell-depleted T cells, or PBMCs supplied cDNA or gDNA.

Sequenced by immunoSEQ multiplex PCR; TCRdb stores in-frame clones only, minus some. Of a few hundred thousand clones listed, approximately 92% are singletons. Germline CDR1 and CDR2: SEHNR and FQNEAQ (reference sequence). The CDR3 runs 17 residues. Trimming took off 3 bases at V and 8 bases at J, with 23 bases between the two ends. The receptor was isolated from a woman between 40 and 50 years old who had recovered from COVID-19. Sequencing input: peripheral blood. The chain has TRBV7-9 and TRBJ2-1; D is perhaps TRBD2 (6 bases). The DNA of the CDR3 is TGTGCCAGCAGCTTGGGTGAAACTAGCCTCAGTCCCGATGAGCAGTTCTTC. Amino acid sequence: CASSLGETSLSPDEQFF.